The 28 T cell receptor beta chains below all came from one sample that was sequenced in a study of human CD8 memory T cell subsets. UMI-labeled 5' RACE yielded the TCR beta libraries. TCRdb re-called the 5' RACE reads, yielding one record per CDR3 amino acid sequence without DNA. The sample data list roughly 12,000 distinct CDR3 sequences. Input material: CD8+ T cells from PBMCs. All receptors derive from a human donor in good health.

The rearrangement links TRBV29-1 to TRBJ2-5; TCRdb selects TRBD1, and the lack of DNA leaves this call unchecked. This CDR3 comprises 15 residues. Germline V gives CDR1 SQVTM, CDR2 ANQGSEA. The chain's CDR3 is CSVPAPGDGLETQYF. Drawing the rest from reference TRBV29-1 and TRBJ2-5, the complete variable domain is SAVISQKPSRDICQRGTSLTIQCQVDSQVTMMFWYRQQPGQSLTLIATANQGSEATYESGFVIDKFPISRPNLTFSTLTVSNMSPEDSSIYLCSVPAPGDGLETQYFGPGTRLLVL.

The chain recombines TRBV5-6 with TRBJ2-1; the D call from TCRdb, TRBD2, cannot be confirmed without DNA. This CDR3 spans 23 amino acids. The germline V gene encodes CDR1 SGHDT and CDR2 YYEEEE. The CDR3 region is CASRSGPPSPGLAGEWSYNEQFF. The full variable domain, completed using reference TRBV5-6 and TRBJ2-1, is DAGVTQSPTHLIKTRGQQVTLRCSPKSGHDTVSWYQQALGQGPQFIFQYYEEEERQRGNFPDRFSGHQFPNYSSELNVNALLLGDSALYLCASRSGPPSPGLAGEWSYNEQFFGPGTRLTVL.

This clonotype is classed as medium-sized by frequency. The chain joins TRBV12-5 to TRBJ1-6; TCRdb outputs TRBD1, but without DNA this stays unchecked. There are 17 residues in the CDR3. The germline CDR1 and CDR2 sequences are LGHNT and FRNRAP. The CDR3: CASGLVGRSSYNSPLHF.

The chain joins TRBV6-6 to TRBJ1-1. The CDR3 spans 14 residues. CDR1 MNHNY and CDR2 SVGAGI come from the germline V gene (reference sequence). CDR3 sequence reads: CASSSSWGRTEAFF.

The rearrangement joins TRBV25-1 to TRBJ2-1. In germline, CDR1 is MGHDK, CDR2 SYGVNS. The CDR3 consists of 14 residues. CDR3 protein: CASSEYLRDDEQFF.

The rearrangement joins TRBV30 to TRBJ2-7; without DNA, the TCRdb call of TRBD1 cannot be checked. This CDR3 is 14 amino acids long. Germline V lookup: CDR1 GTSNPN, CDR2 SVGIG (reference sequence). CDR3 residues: CAWSLLETDYEQYF.

CDR3: CASSPILAGVREQYF. The chain joins TRBV4-1 to TRBJ2-7; TCRdb picks TRBD2, but there is no DNA to check that call. This CDR3 contains 15 residues. Germline values: CDR1 MGHRA, CDR2 YSYEKL.

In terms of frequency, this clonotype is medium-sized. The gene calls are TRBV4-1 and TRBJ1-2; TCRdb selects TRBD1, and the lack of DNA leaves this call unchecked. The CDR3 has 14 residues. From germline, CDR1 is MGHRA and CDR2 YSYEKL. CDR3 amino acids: CASSQEARGDGYTF.

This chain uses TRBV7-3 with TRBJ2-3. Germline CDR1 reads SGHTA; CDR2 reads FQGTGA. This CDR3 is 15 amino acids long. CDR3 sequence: CASSLKGRRGDTQYF.

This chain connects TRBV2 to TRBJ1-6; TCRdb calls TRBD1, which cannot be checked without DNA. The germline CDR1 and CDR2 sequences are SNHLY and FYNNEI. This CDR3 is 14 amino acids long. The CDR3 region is CASIGDIDNSPLHF.

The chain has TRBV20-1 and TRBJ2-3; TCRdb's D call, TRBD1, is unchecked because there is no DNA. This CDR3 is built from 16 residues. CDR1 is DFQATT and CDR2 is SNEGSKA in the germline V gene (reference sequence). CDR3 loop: CSAGRGQVVVGDTQYF.

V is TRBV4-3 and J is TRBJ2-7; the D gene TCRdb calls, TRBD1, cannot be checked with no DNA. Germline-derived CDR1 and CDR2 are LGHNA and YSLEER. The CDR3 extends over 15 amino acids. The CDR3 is CASSLWTGGTYEQYF.

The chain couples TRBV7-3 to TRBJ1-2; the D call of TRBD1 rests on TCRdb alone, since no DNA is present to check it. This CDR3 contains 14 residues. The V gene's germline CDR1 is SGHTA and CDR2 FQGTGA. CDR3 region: CASSNSDRGYGYTF.

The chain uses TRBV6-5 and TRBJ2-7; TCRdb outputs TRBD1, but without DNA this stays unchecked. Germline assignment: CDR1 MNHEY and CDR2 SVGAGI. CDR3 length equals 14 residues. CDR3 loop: CASSYGTAVYEQYF.

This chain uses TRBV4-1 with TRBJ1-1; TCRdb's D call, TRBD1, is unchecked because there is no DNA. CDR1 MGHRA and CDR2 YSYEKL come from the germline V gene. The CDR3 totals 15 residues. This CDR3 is CASSQGTAMNTEAFF.

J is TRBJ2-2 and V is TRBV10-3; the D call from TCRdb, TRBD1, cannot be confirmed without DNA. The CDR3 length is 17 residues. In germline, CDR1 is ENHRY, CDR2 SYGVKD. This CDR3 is CAISVGTDLTNTGELFF.

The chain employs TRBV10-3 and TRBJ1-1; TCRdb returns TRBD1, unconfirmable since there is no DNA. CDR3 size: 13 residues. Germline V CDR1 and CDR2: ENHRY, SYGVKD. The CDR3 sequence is CAMTGGPNTEAFF.

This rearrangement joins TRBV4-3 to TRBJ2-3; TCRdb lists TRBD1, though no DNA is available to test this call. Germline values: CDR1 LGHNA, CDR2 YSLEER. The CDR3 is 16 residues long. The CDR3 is CASSLDRDREVDTQYF.

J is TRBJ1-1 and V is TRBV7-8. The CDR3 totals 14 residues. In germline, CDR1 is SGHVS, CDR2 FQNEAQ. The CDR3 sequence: CASSFGPLNTEAFF.

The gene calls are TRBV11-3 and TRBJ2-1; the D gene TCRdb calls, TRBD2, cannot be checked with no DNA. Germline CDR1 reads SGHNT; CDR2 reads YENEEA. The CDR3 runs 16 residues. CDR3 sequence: CASSHRPGLAFDEQFF.

The CDR3 loop reads CAWSTWDSNEQFF. The chain uses TRBV30 and TRBJ2-1; checking the TCRdb D call of TRBD2 is not possible without DNA. From germline, CDR1 is GTSNPN and CDR2 SVGIG (reference sequence). The CDR3 totals 13 residues.

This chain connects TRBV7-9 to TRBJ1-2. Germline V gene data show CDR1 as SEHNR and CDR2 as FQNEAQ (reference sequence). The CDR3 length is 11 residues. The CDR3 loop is CASSPNLGYTF.

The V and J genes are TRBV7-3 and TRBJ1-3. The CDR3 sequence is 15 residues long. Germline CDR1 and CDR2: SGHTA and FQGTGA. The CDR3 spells CASSPTGDSGNTIYF.

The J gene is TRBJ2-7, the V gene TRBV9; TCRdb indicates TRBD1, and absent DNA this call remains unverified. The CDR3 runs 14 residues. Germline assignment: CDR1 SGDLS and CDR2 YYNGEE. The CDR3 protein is CASSAGGQGYEQYF.

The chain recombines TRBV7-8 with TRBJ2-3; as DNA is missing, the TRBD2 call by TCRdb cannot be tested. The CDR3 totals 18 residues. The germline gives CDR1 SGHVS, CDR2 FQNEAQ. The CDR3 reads CASSQMVAGDLSTDTQYF.

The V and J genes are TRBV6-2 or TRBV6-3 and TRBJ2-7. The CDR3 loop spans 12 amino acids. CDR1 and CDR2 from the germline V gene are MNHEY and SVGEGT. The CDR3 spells CASMDRSYEQYF.

The CDR3 protein is CASSSIGSQSPSNTGELFF. The rearrangement links TRBV5-6 to TRBJ2-2; no DNA is available, so the TRBD2 call from TCRdb remains unchecked. The CDR3 covers 19 residues. In germline, CDR1 is SGHDT, CDR2 YYEEEE.

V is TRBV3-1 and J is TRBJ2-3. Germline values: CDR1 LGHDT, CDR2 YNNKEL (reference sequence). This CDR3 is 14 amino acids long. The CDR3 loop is CASSQVSGTDTQYF.